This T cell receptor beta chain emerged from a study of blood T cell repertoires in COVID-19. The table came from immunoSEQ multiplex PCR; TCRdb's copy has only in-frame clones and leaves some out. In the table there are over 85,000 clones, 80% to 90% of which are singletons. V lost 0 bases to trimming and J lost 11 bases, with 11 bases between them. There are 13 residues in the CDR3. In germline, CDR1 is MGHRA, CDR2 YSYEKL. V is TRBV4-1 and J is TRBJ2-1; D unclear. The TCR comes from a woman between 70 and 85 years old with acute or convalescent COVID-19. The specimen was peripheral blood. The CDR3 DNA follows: TGCGCCAGCAGCCAAGAGGGCGACCTAAAGCAGTTCTTC. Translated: CASSQEGDLKQFF.